This is a list of T cell receptor beta chains from one sample in a study of response to subunit inactivated influenza vaccine. TCRdb reprocessed the RT-PCR reads with MiXCR, giving one entry per CDR3 protein. The table includes some 850,000 distinct CDR3 sequences, around a sixth detected once. The source was PBMCs from blood, collected around 5 days after vaccination. The receptor source for this set is a man aged 50-59 years who received an inactivated influenza vaccine. Each CDR3 is given with its conserved first and last residue. D genes are given only for firm matches. Not all rows give a size; the values are once, few, many and, for expanded clones, a class.

>TRBV7-9|once|NA|TRBJ2-3
CASSLGVRWTDTQYF
TGTGCCAGCAGCTTAGGGGTCAGATGGACAGATACGCAGTATTTT
>TRBV28|NA|NA|TRBJ2-1
CASSFAGANEQFF
TGTGCCAGCAGTTTCGCGGGGGCCAATGAGCAGTTCTTC
>TRBV5-5|many|TRBD1|TRBJ2-5
CASSFGQGKTQYF
TGTGCCAGCAGCTTCGGACAGGGGAAGACCCAGTACTTC
>TRBV6-1|few|NA|TRBJ1-2
CASSVDIVANYGYTF
TGTGCCAGCAGTGTGGACATTGTAGCTAACTATGGCTACACCTTC
>TRBV12-3/TRBV12-4|many|NA|TRBJ2-1
CASSMNSGSRDEQFF
TGTGCCAGCAGTATGAACAGCGGGTCTAGGGATGAGCAGTTCTTC
>TRBV12-3/TRBV12-4|NA|TRBD2|TRBJ2-3
CASRRGGVSTDTQYF
TGTGCCAGCAGGCGGGGGGGGGTTAGCACAGATACGCAGTATTTT
>TRBV5-1|few|TRBD1|TRBJ1-1
CASSLAGTGSPEAFF
TGCGCCAGCAGCTTGGCAGGGACAGGGTCCCCTGAAGCTTTCTTT
>TRBV12-3/TRBV12-4|few|NA|TRBJ2-1
CASSPVGDEQFF
TGTGCCAGCAGTCCTGTGGGGGATGAGCAGTTCTTC
>TRBV18|once|NA|TRBJ2-3
CASSPSAGRDTQYF
TGTGCCAGCTCACCTTCCGCAGGGCGGGATACGCAGTATTTT
>TRBV10-3|many|NA|TRBJ2-1
CAIRGTAEVNEQFF
TGTGCCATCAGGGGCACTGCTGAAGTCAATGAGCAGTTCTTC
>TRBV28|NA|TRBD1|TRBJ2-5
CASSRQGLAETQYF
TGTGCCAGCAGTCGACAGGGGTTAGCGGAGACCCAGTACTTC
>TRBV5-6|NA|TRBD2|TRBJ2-3
CASSFREANTQYF
TGTGCCAGCAGCTTCCGGGAGGCGAATACGCAGTATTTT
>TRBV7-8|few|NA|TRBJ2-7
CASSQRVTQVYEQYF
TGTGCCAGCAGCCAGCGTGTGACTCAAGTCTACGAGCAGTACTTC
>TRBV4-2|NA|NA|TRBJ2-7
CASSQVQGPSYEQYF
TGTGCCAGCAGCCAAGTCCAGGGGCCCTCCTACGAGCAGTACTTC
>TRBV7-6|NA|TRBD2|TRBJ2-2
CASSSFPSGSRNTGELFF
TGTGCCAGCAGCTCCTTCCCTAGCGGGAGTAGGAACACCGGGGAGCTGTTTTTT
>TRBV20-1|NA|NA|TRBJ2-1
CSARDGWRDLNEQFF
TGCAGTGCTAGAGATGGGTGGAGGGATTTGAATGAGCAGTTCTTC
>TRBV20-1|NA|TRBD2|TRBJ2-1
CSAKGGLAGAYEQFF
TGCAGTGCTAAGGGGGGACTAGCGGGAGCCTATGAGCAGTTCTTC
>TRBV6-2/TRBV6-3|few|NA|TRBJ1-5
CASSTTGVQPQHF
TGTGCCAGCAGCACGACAGGAGTTCAGCCCCAGCATTTT
>TRBV29-1|few|TRBD2|TRBJ2-1
CSVDGQRGAASNEQFF
TGCAGCGTTGATGGGCAGCGGGGGGCGGCGAGCAATGAGCAGTTCTTC
>TRBV29-1|few|NA|TRBJ2-1
CSVSRDRYNEQFF
TGCAGCGTTAGTAGGGACCGGTACAATGAGCAGTTCTTC
>TRBV28|few|TRBD2|TRBJ2-7
CASSFSRLAGVLYEQYF
TGTGCCAGCAGTTTTTCTCGGCTAGCGGGAGTCCTCTACGAGCAGTACTTC
>TRBV6-4|few|NA|TRBJ2-4
CASSAPRKAKNIQYF
TGTGCCAGCAGTGCCCCCCGGAAAGCCAAAAACATTCAGTACTTC
>TRBV5-6|NA|TRBD1|TRBJ1-5
CASSQGQGRSNQPQHF
TGTGCCAGCAGCCAAGGACAGGGTCGTAGCAATCAGCCCCAGCATTTT
>TRBV29-1|NA|TRBD1|TRBJ2-6
CSVTGARHSGANVLTF
TGCAGCGTGACAGGGGCGCGCCACTCTGGGGCCAACGTCCTGACTTTC
>TRBV5-1|NA|TRBD2|TRBJ2-5
CISSLGGAARQETQYF
TGCATCAGCAGCTTGGGAGGGGCAGCGCGACAAGAGACCCAGTACTTC
>TRBV9|few|NA|TRBJ1-6
CASSGTSGVNSPLHF
TGTGCCAGCAGCGGGACCTCAGGGGTGAATTCACCCCTCCACTTT
>TRBV7-9|few|NA|TRBJ1-1
CASSLRTTRRNTEAFF
TGTGCCAGCAGCCTTCGGACGACGAGGAGGAACACTGAAGCTTTCTTT
>TRBV10-3|NA|NA|TRBJ1-6
CAASGHGNSPLHF
TGTGCCGCCAGTGGACACGGGAATTCACCCCTCCACTTT
>TRBV4-2|NA|TRBD1|TRBJ1-2
CASSPSVDRVDYGYTF
TGTGCCAGCAGCCCCTCTGTGGACAGGGTGGACTATGGCTACACCTTC
>TRBV12-3/TRBV12-4|many|NA|TRBJ1-6
CASSLRQNSPLHF
TGTGCCAGCAGTTTGAGGCAGAACTCACCCCTCCACTTT
>TRBV7-2|NA|NA|TRBJ2-2
CASKPQGGAGELFF
TGTGCCAGCAAACCCCAGGGTGGGGCCGGGGAGCTGTTTTTT
>TRBV28|NA|TRBD1|TRBJ1-1
CASSLTSRTGGYTEAFF
TGTGCCAGCAGTCTTACCTCTCGGACAGGGGGTTACACTGAAGCTTTCTTT
>TRBV5-1|NA|TRBD1|TRBJ2-5
CASSQMGQGRQETQYF
TGCGCCAGCAGCCAAATGGGACAGGGGCGACAAGAGACCCAGTACTTC
>TRBV12-3/TRBV12-4|NA|NA|TRBJ2-2
CASSPRQLGSGELFF
TGTGCCAGCAGTCCTAGACAGCTAGGAAGCGGGGAGCTGTTTTTT
>TRBV5-5|many|TRBD1|TRBJ1-4
CASSLPGQGGEKLFF
TGTGCCAGCAGCCTACCGGGACAGGGTGGTGAAAAACTGTTTTTT
>TRBV28|NA|TRBD1|TRBJ1-4
CASSLEGQDNEKLFF
TGTGCCAGCAGTTTAGAGGGACAGGATAATGAAAAACTGTTTTTT
>TRBV7-9|few|TRBD2|TRBJ2-7
CASSPLAGGIGEQYF
TGTGCCAGCAGCCCGTTAGCCGGGGGGATTGGCGAGCAGTACTTC
>TRBV4-1|NA|NA|TRBJ2-2
CASSQGQQGLNTGELFF
TGCGCCAGCAGCCAAGGTCAGCAGGGGTTAAACACCGGGGAGCTGTTTTTT
>TRBV27|NA|NA|TRBJ1-1
CASSPGTLGTEAFF
TGTGCCAGCAGTCCCGGTACCTTGGGCACTGAAGCTTTCTTT
>TRBV4-3|NA|TRBD2|TRBJ2-1
CASSQGSGIGNEQFF
TGCGCCAGCAGCCAAGGGAGCGGGATAGGGAATGAGCAGTTCTTC
>TRBV5-1|many|NA|TRBJ2-1
CASSSDNEQFF
TGTGCCAGCAGTTCGGACAATGAGCAGTTCTTC
>TRBV29-1|few|NA|TRBJ1-1
CSAVRGSPLMNTEAFF
TGCAGCGCCGTTCGGGGTAGCCCCCTCATGAACACTGAAGCTTTCTTT
>TRBV20-1|NA|TRBD1|TRBJ1-2
CSVTGGRYGYTF
TGCAGTGTTACAGGGGGACGATATGGCTACACCTTC
>TRBV7-9|NA|NA|TRBJ1-4
CASSETLGGTNEKLFF
TGTGCCAGCAGTGAAACCCTCGGAGGTACTAATGAAAAACTGTTTTTT
>TRBV20-1|few|TRBD1|TRBJ2-1
CSANPGTGSREQFF
TGCAGTGCTAACCCCGGGACAGGGTCTCGTGAGCAGTTCTTC
>TRBV6-1|NA|TRBD1|TRBJ2-2
CASSMDRVAGELFF
TGTGCCAGCAGTATGGACAGGGTAGCCGGGGAGCTGTTTTTT
>TRBV20-1|few|NA|TRBJ2-5
CSAREGLRRQTQYF
TGCAGTGCTAGAGAGGGCTTGCGACGACAGACCCAGTACTTC
>TRBV29-1|many|NA|TRBJ1-3
CSVTRDYTIYF
TGCAGCGTAACCAGGGATTACACCATATATTTT
>TRBV7-9|few|TRBD2|TRBJ2-3
CASSKLLAASTDTQYF
TGTGCCAGCAGCAAGCTACTAGCGGCTAGCACAGATACGCAGTATTTT
>TRBV20-1|few|NA|TRBJ1-1
CSARDTDWGTEAFF
TGCAGTGCTAGAGACACCGACTGGGGGACTGAAGCTTTCTTT
>TRBV27|NA|NA|TRBJ2-7
CAMVYEQYF
TGTGCCATGGTTTACGAGCAGTACTTC
>TRBV10-2|few|TRBD2|TRBJ2-1
CASSEFGTSGVYNEQFF
TGCGCCAGCAGTGAGTTCGGGACTAGCGGAGTCTACAATGAGCAGTTCTTC
>TRBV4-2|few|TRBD1|TRBJ1-1
CASSPTHGQGSSPEAFF
TGTGCCAGCAGCCCAACCCATGGACAGGGGTCGAGTCCTGAAGCTTTCTTT
>TRBV5-5|few|NA|TRBJ2-7
CASSPPGIPYEQYF
TGTGCCAGCAGCCCCCCCGGGATTCCCTACGAGCAGTACTTC